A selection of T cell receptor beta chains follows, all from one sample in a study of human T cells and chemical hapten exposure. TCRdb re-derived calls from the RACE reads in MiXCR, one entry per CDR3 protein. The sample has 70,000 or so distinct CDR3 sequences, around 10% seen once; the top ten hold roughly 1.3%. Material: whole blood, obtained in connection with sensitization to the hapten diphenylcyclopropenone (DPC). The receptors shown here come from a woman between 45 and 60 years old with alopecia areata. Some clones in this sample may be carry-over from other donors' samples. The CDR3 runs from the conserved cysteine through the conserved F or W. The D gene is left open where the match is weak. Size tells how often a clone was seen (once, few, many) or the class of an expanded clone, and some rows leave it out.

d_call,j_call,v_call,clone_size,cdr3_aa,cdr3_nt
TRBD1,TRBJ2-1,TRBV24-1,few,CATKGATTGDNEQFF,TGTGCCACCAAAGGGGCTACGACAGGGGACAATGAGCAGTTCTTC
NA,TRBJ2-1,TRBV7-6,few,CASSALGGRNEQFF,TGTGCCAGCAGCGCGTTGGGGGGAAGGAATGAGCAGTTCTTC
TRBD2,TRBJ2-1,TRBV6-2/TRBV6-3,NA,CASRHASSGGARDEQFF,TGTGCCAGCAGACACGCCTCAAGCGGGGGGGCCAGAGATGAGCAGTTCTTC
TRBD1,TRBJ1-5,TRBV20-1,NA,CSASSTGTDRRPQHF,TGCAGTGCTAGCTCAACCGGGACAGATAGGCGGCCCCAGCATTTT
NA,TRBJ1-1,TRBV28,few,CAIQGRGIEAFF,TGTGCCATCCAGGGGAGGGGTATTGAAGCTTTCTTT
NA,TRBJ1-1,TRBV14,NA,CASSRGRWNTEAFF,TGTGCCAGCAGCCGGGGACGGTGGAACACTGAAGCTTTCTTT
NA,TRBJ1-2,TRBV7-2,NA,CASSLPGLMDGYTF,TGTGCCAGCAGCTTACCTGGTTTGATGGATGGCTACACCTTC
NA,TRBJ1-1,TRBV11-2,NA,CASSSDGRNTEAFF,TGTGCCAGCAGCTCGGACGGGAGGAACACTGAAGCTTTCTTT
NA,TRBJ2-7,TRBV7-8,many,CASSLIGPGRGIYEQYF,TGTGCCAGCAGCTTAATAGGCCCCGGTAGGGGGATTTACGAGCAGTACTTC
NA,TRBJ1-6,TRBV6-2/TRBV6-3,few,CASLQGYNSPLHF,TGTGCCAGCCTACAAGGATATAATTCACCCCTCCACTTT
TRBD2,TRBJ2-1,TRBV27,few,CASSLEREGDEQFF,TGTGCCAGCAGCCTAGAGCGGGAGGGGGATGAGCAGTTCTTC
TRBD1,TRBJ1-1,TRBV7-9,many,CASSFYRGNQAFF,TGTGCCAGCAGCTTTTACAGGGGGAATCAAGCTTTCTTT
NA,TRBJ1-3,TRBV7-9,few,CASSLTRSTGNTIYF,TGTGCCAGCAGCTTAACTAGGTCAACGGGAAACACCATATATTTT
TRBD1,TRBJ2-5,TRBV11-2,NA,CASSLGQGWETQYF,TGTGCCAGCAGCCTAGGACAGGGCTGGGAGACCCAGTACTTC
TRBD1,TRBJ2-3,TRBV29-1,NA,CSVEEGSVGQGQTTDTQYF,TGCAGCGTTGAAGAGGGCTCCGTGGGACAGGGACAAACCACAGATACGCAGTATTTT
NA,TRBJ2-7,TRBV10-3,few,CAIGTYAHGQYF,TGTGCCATTGGGACCTATGCTCACGGGCAGTACTTC
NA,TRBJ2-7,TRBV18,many,CASSDSRGSSYEQYF,TGTGCCAGCTCAGACTCCCGGGGTTCCTCCTACGAGCAGTACTTC
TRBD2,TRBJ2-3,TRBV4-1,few,CASSRGPSGGADTQYF,TGCGCCAGCAGCCGCGGCCCGAGCGGGGGTGCAGATACGCAGTATTTT
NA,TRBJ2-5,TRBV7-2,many,CASSLERKETQYF,TGTGCCAGCAGCTTAGAACGGAAAGAGACCCAGTACTTC
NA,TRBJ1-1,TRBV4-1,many,CASSQRGTEAFF,TGCGCCAGCAGCCAACGGGGTACTGAAGCTTTCTTT
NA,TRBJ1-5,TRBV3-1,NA,CASSAGDQPQHF,TGTGCCAGCAGCGCCGGGGATCAGCCCCAGCATTTT
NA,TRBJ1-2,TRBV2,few,CASSGTPQGGYTF,TGTGCCAGCAGTGGGACGCCCCAGGGGGGCTACACCTTC
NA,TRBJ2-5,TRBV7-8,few,CASSFRDVEETQYF,TGTGCCAGCAGCTTCCGGGACGTAGAAGAGACCCAGTACTTC
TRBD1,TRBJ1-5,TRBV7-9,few,CASSSGGFNQPQHF,TGTGCCAGCAGCTCAGGGGGTTTCAATCAGCCCCAGCATTTT
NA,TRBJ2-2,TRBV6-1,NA,CASRIKPNTGELFF,TGTGCCAGCCGAATCAAGCCGAACACCGGGGAGCTGTTTTTT
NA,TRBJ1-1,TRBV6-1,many,CASVVTWNTEAFF,TGTGCCAGCGTCGTGACATGGAACACTGAAGCTTTCTTT
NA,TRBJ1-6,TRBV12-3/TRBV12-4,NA,CASSLGYSSYNSPLHF,TGTGCCAGCAGTTTGGGATATAGCTCCTATAATTCACCCCTCCACTTT
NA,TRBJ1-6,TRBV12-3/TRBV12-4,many,CASSPGRKYSPLHF,TGTGCCAGCAGTCCGGGACGGAAATATTCACCCCTCCACTTT
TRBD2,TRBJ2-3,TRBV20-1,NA,CSARGRGLAGITDTQYF,TGCAGTGCTAGAGGTCGAGGGCTAGCGGGGATCACAGATACGCAGTATTTT
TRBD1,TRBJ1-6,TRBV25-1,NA,CASSIATGSPLHF,TGTGCCAGCAGCATCGCGACAGGGTCACCCCTCCACTTT
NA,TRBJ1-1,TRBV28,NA,CASSFQGVPEAFF,TGTGCCAGCAGTTTTCAGGGTGTCCCTGAAGCTTTCTTT
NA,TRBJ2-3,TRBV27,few,CASSLGEGSTDTQYF,TGTGCCAGCAGTTTGGGGGAAGGTAGCACAGATACGCAGTATTTT
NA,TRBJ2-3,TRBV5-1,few,CASSLSLGSTDTQYF,TGCGCCAGCAGCCTCTCCCTCGGGAGCACAGATACGCAGTATTTT
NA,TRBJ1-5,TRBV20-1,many,CSALVFGQPVGNQPQHF,TGCAGTGCACTAGTTTTTGGACAGCCGGTGGGTAATCAGCCCCAGCATTTT
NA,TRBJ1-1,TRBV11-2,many,CASSFTGGKAEAFF,TGTGCCAGCAGCTTCACCGGGGGGAAGGCTGAAGCTTTCTTT
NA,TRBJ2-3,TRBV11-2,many,CASSLGTDTQYF,TGTGCCAGCAGCCTGGGCACAGATACGCAGTATTTT
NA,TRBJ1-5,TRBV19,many,CASSMGINSYNQPQHF,TGTGCCAGTAGTATGGGGATCAACAGCTACAATCAGCCCCAGCATTTT
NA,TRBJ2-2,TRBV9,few,CASSVDQGRNTGELFF,TGTGCCAGCAGCGTAGATCAGGGGCGGAACACCGGGGAGCTGTTTTTT
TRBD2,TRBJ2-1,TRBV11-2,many,CASSYFGLADTYNEQFF,TGTGCCAGCAGCTACTTCGGACTAGCCGATACCTACAATGAGCAGTTCTTC
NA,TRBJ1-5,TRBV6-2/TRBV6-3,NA,CASDELGQPQHF,TGTGCCAGTGACGAGCTAGGTCAGCCCCAGCATTTT
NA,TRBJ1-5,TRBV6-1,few,CASSEVDRQPQHF,TGTGCCAGCAGTGAAGTAGACAGACAGCCCCAGCATTTT
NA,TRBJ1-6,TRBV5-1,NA,CASSLGGAPLHF,TGCGCCAGCAGCTTGGGAGGAGCACCCCTCCACTTT
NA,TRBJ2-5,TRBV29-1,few,CSGEMGAGETQYF,TGCAGCGGGGAGATGGGGGCCGGGGAGACCCAGTACTTC
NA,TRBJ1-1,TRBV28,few,CASSSPPQAFF,TGTGCCAGCAGTTCCCCACCGCAAGCTTTCTTT
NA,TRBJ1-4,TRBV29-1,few,CSVRGSANEKLFF,TGCAGCGTCCGGGGATCGGCTAATGAAAAACTGTTTTTT
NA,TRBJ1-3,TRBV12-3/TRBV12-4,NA,CASRGSGGNTIYF,TGTGCCAGCAGGGGGTCTGGCGGAAACACCATATATTTT
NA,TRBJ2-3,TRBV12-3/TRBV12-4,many,CASRGRGTDTQYF,TGTGCCAGCAGAGGGCGGGGCACAGATACGCAGTATTTT
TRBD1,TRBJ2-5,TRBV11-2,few,CASSSRQGMRETQYF,TGTGCCAGCAGCTCCCGACAGGGGATGAGGGAGACCCAGTACTTC